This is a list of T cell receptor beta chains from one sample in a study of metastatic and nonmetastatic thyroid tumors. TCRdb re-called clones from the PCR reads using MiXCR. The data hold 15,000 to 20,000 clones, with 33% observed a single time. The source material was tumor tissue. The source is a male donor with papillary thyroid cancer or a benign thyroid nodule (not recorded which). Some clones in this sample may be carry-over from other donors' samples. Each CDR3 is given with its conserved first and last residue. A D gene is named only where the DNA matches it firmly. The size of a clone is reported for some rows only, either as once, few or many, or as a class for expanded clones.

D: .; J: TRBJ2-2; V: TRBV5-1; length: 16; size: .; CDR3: CASSLLPSENTGELFF; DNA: TGCGCCAGCAGCTTGCTTCCTAGCGAGAACACCGGGGAGCTGTTTTTT
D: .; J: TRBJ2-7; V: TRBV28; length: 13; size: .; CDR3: CASGLPDGYEQYF; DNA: TGTGCCAGCGGATTACCCGACGGCTACGAGCAGTACTTC
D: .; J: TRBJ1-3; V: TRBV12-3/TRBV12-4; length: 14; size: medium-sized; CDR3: CASSLRYSGNTIYF; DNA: TGTGCCAGCAGTTTGCGTTACTCTGGAAACACCATATATTTT
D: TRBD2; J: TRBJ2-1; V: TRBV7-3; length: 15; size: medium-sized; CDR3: CASSLTSGGAIEQFF; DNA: TGTGCCAGCAGCTTAACTAGCGGGGGGGCAATTGAGCAGTTCTTC
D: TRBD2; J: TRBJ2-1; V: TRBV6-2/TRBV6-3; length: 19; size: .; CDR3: CASRGLAGGTGDPYNEQFF; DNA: TGTGCCAGCAGGGGACTAGCGGGAGGTACCGGAGACCCCTACAATGAGCAGTTCTTC
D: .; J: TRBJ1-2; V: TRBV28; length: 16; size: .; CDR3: CASRLLLSQRFYGYTF; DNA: TGTGCCAGCAGACTACTTCTAAGTCAGCGGTTCTATGGCTACACCTTC
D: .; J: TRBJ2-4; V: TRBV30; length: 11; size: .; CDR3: CAWSVGDIQYF; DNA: TGTGCCTGGAGTGTCGGAGACATTCAGTACTTC
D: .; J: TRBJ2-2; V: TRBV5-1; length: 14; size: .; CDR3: CASSPGLNTGELFF; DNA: TGCGCCAGCAGCCCGGGTCTTAACACCGGGGAGCTGTTTTTT
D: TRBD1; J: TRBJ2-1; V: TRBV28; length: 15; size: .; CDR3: CASSPPSGQGAIKFF; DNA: TGTGCCAGCAGTCCCCCCTCGGGACAGGGGGCCATTAAGTTCTTC
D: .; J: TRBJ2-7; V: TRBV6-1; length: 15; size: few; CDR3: CASSELVFPHYEQYF; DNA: TGTGCCAGCAGTGAATTGGTGTTCCCCCACTACGAGCAGTACTTC
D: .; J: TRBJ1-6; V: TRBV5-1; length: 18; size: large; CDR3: CASSDLIPGDSYNSPLHF; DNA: TGCGCCAGCAGCGACCTCATTCCCGGGGACTCCTATAATTCACCCCTCCACTTT
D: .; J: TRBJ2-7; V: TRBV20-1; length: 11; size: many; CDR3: CSARADYEQYF; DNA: TGCAGTGCTAGAGCGGACTACGAGCAGTACTTC
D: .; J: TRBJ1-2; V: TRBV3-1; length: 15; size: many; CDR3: CASSQDYVIGYGYTF; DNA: TGTGCCAGCAGCCAAGATTACGTGATTGGCTATGGCTACACCTTC
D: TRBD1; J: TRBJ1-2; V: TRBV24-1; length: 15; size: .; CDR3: CATSEGDRGIYGYTF; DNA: TGTGCCACCAGTGAGGGGGACAGGGGGATCTATGGCTACACCTTC
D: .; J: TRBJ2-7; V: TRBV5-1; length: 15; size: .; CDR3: CASSLGGSPSYEQYF; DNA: TGCGCCAGCAGCTTGGGTGGGTCACCATCCTACGAGCAGTATTTC
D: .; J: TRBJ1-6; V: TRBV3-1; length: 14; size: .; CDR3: CGSSRLNRNSPLHF; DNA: TGTGGCAGCAGCCGACTTAATCGTAATTCACCGCTCCACTTT
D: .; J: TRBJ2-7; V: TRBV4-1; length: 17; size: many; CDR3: CASSQEPPGSSSYEQYF; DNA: TGCGCCAGCAGCCAAGAGCCTCCGGGGTCCAGCTCCTACGAGCAGTACTTC
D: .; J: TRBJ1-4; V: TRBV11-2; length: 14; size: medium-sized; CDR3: CASSFREKREKLFF; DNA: TGTGCCAGCAGCTTCCGGGAGAAGAGGGAAAAACTGTTTTTT
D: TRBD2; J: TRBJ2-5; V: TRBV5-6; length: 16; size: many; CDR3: CASSYGLAGGPETQYF; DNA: TGTGCCAGCAGCTACGGACTAGCGGGAGGGCCCGAGACCCAGTACTTC
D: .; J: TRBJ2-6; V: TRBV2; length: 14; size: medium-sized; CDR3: CASSRDSGANVLTF; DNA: TGTGCCAGCAGTCGGGACTCTGGGGCCAACGTCCTGACTTTC
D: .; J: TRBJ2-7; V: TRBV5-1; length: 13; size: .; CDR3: CASSFGGNDEQYF; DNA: TGCGCCAGCAGCTTTGGGGGAAACGACGAGCAGTACTTC
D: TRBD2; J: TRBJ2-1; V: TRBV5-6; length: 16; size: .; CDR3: CASSLDGGAFYNEQFF; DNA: TGTGCCAGCAGCTTGGACGGGGGGGCGTTCTACAATGAGCAGTTCTTC
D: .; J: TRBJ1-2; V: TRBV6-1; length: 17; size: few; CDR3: CASSEAGFASFSYGYTF; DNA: TGTGCCAGCAGTGAAGCAGGGTTTGCGTCGTTCAGCTATGGCTACACCTTC
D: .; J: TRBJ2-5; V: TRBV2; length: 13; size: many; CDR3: CASNRQNQETQYF; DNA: TGTGCCAGCAATCGGCAGAACCAAGAGACCCAGTACTTC
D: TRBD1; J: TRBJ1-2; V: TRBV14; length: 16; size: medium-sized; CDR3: CASSHSGDRLNYGYTF; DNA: TGTGCCAGCAGCCACTCCGGGGACAGGTTAAACTATGGCTACACCTTC
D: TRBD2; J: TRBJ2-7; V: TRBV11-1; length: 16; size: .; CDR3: CASTPGLAGGRDEQYF; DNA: TGTGCCAGCACCCCCGGTCTAGCGGGGGGCCGGGACGAGCAGTACTTC
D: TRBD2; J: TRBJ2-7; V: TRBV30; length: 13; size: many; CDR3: CAWRLAGAGLQYF; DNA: TGTGCCTGGCGTCTAGCGGGAGCTGGGCTTCAGTACTTC
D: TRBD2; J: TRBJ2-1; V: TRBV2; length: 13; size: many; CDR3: CATGTSELYEQFF; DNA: TGTGCCACCGGGACTAGCGAACTCTATGAGCAGTTCTTC
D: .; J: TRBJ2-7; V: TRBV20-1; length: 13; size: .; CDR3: CSARRQPAYEQYF; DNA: TGCAGTGCTAGACGACAGCCAGCCTACGAGCAGTACTTC
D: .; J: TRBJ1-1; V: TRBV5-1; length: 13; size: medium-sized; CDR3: CASSWTENTEAFF; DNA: TGCGCCAGCAGCTGGACAGAGAACACTGAAGCTTTCTTT
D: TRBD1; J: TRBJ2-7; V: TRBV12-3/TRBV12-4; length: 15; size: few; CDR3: CASSPGQGRLYEQYF; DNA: TGTGCCAGCAGTCCGGGACAGGGTAGGCTTTACGAGCAGTACTTC
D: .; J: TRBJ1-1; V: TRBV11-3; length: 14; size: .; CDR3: CASSLGTGMTEAFF; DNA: TGTGCCAGCAGCTTAGGCACAGGGATGACTGAAGCTTTCTTT
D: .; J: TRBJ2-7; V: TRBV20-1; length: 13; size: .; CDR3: CSAREAGFYEQYF; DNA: TGCAGTGCTAGAGAGGCGGGCTTCTACGAGCAGTACTTC
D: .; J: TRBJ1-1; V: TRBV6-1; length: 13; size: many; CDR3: CASSIILNTEAFF; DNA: TGTGCCAGCAGTATCATATTGAACACTGAAGCTTTCTTT
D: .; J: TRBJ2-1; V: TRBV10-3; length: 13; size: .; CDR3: CAISDQGHNEQFF; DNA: TGTGCCATCAGTGATCAGGGACACAATGAGCAGTTCTTC
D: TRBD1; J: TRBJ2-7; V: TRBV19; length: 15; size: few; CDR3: CASSQGAVGSYEQYF; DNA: TGTGCCAGTAGTCAGGGGGCGGTGGGCTCCTACGAGCAGTACTTC
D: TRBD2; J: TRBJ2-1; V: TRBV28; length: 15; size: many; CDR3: CASRPTSGIYNEQFF; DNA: TGTGCCAGCAGGCCCACTAGCGGGATTTACAATGAGCAGTTCTTC
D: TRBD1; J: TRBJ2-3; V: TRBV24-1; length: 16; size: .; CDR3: CATSDPLPGQSNTQYF; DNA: TGTGCCACCAGTGATCCACTGCCGGGACAGTCTAATACGCAGTATTTT
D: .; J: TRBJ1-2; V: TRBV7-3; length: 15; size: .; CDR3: CASSLDPGVLQGYTF; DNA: TGTGCCAGCAGCTTAGATCCAGGGGTCCTGCAAGGCTACACCTTC
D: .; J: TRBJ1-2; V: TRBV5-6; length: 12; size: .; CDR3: CASSLGQYGYTF; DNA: TGTGCCAGCAGCTTGGGACAATATGGCTACACCTTC
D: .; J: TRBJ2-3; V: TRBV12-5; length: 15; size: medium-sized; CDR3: CASGLRASGWDTQYF; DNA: TGTGCTAGTGGTTTAAGGGCCTCTGGGTGGGATACGCAGTATTTT
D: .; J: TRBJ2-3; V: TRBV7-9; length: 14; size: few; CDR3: CASGSFVGTDTQYF; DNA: TGTGCCAGCGGGTCCTTTGTCGGCACAGATACGCAGTATTTT
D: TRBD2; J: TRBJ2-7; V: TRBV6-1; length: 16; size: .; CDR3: CASRTPWGAGGYEQYF; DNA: TGTGCCAGCAGGACCCCGTGGGGGGCGGGGGGCTACGAGCAGTACTTC
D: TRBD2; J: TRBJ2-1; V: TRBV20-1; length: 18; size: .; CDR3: CSARDFGTSTSSYNEQFF; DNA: TGCAGTGCTAGAGATTTCGGGACTAGCACTAGCTCCTACAATGAGCAGTTCTTC
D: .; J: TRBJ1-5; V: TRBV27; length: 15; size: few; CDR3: CASSLTGVGNQPQHF; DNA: TGTGCCAGCAGCCTGACGGGAGTCGGCAATCAGCCCCAGCATTTT
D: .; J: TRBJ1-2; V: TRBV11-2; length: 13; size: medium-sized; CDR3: CASSLGGVGGYTF; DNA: TGTGCCAGCAGCTTAGGGGGGGTCGGTGGCTACACCTTC
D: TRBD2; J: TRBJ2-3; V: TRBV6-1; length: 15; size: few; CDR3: CASSEALAGADTQYF; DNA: TGTGCCAGCAGTGAAGCGCTAGCGGGAGCAGATACGCAGTATTTT
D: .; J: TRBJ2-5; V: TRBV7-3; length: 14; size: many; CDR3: CASSRLPRGETQYF; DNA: TGTGCCAGCAGCCGACTCCCTAGGGGGGAGACCCAGTACTTC
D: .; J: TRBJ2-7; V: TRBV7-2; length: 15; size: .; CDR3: CASSLGGLVSYEQYF; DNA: TGTGCCAGCAGCTTAGGTGGCCTAGTATCGTACGAGCAGTACTTC
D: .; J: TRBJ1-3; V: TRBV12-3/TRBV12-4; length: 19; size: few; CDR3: CASSFDGLGRGNNADAIYF; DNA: TGTGCCAGCAGTTTTGACGGCCTGGGCCGCGGAAATAATGCAGACGCCATATATTTT
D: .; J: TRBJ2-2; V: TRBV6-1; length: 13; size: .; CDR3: CASSEEVFVELFF; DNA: TGTGCCAGCAGTGAAGAAGTGTTCGTGGAGCTGTTTTTT
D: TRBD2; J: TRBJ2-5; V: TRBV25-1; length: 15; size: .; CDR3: CASSMGTRDQETQYF; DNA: TGTGCCAGCAGTATGGGGACTAGAGACCAAGAGACCCAGTACTTC
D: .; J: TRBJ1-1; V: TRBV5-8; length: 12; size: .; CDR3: CASSLTPGQAFF; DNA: TGTGCCAGCAGCTTGACGCCCGGCCAAGCTTTCTTT
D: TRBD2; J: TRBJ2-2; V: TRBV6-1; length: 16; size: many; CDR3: CASSVVRGGNTGELFF; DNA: TGTGCCAGCAGTGTAGTTCGGGGGGGGAACACCGGGGAGCTGTTTTTT
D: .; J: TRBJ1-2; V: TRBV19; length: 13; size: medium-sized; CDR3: CATAAGFGYGYTF; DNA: TGTGCCACCGCTGCGGGGTTCGGCTATGGCTACACCTTC
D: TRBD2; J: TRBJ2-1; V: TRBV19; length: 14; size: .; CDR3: CASSGGLSYNEQFF; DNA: TGTGCCAGTAGTGGGGGACTAAGCTACAATGAGCAGTTCTTC